Below are 10 T cell receptor beta chains sequenced from a single sample in a study of CD8 T cells in Susac syndrome. Random hexamers primed reverse transcription of roughly 0.5 to 1 ug RNA. TCRdb reanalysed the immunoSEQ multiplex PCR reads using MiXCR and keeps one entry per CDR3 protein. The sample shows a few hundred thousand distinct CDR3 sequences, 75% to 90% of them seen only once. The sequenced sample consisted of CD8+ T cells from PBMCs. The receptors here all came from a human donor with multiple sclerosis.

A remark on this clonotype: One end of the junction is discordant with germline, which a read error may explain. The CDR3 protein is CASSIGGEQFF. In nucleotides, the CDR3 is TGTGCCAGCAGTATTGGGGGCGAGCAGTTCTTC. The rearrangement joins TRBV19 to TRBJ2-1, with a weak D call TRBD1 (6 bases). The length of the CDR3 is 11 residues. Germline V gene sequence: CDR1 LNHDA, CDR2 SQIVND (reference sequence).

This clonotype was detected only once. The gene calls are TRBV12-3 or TRBV12-4 and TRBJ2-5; 11 bases are shared with TRBD2. The CDR3 is 15 residues long. Trimming cost V 6 bases and J 9 bases; bases outside gene matches: 12. The CDR3 nucleotides read TGTGCCAGCAGCTCGACTAGCGGGGTTAAAGGGGCCCAGTACTTC. Amino acid sequence: CASSSTSGVKGAQYF.

This chain links TRBV6-1 with TRBJ2-1; no clear D. Trimming removed 6 bases at V and 7 bases at J, with 16 bases between. There are 14 residues in the CDR3. Germline V gene data show CDR1 as MNHNS and CDR2 as SASEGT. In DNA form, the CDR3 reads TGTGCCAGCAGCGAAAGGATTCTGGCGAATGAGCAGTTCTTC. It translates to CASSERILANEQFF.

The chain links TRBV27 to TRBJ2-1; D not resolved. This CDR3 has 16 residues. V was trimmed by 3 bases and J by 3 bases, leaving 15 bases between them. Germline loops: CDR1 MNHEY, CDR2 SMNVEV (reference sequence). DNA for the CDR3: TGTGCCAGCAGTTTGGCGGATCAATTACACTACAATGAGCAGTTCTTC. Its translation: CASSLADQLHYNEQFF.

The chain uses TRBV4-1 and TRBJ2-1; 7 bases align to TRBD1. This CDR3 has 14 amino acids. Germline lookup yields CDR1 MGHRA and CDR2 YSYEKL. Trimming at V came to 5 bases and at J to 8 bases, leaving 9 bases not matched to a gene. The CDR3 here is CASSYRDRSDEQFF. In DNA form, the CDR3 reads TGCGCCAGCAGCTATCGGGACAGATCGGATGAGCAGTTCTTC.

J is TRBJ2-7 and V is TRBV27; D is unclear. V was trimmed by 5 bases and J by 2 bases, leaving 10 bases between them. The germline V gene has CDR1 MNHEY and CDR2 SMNVEV (reference sequence). This CDR3 spans 13 amino acids. In nucleotides, the CDR3 is TGTGCCAGCAGTGTGACGGGTCCCTACGAGCAGTACTTC. Residues: CASSVTGPYEQYF.

J is TRBJ2-7 and V is TRBV6-1, with D unresolved. The CDR3 contains 14 residues. V gave up 0 bases and J gave up 3 bases, with 9 bases separating them. In germline, CDR1 is MNHNS, CDR2 SASEGT. The CDR3 sequence is CASSEARMDYEQYF. In DNA, the CDR3 is TGTGCCAGCAGTGAAGCTCGGATGGACTACGAGCAGTACTTC.

This rearrangement joins TRBV9 to TRBJ1-2; D may be TRBD1 (6 bases). The V end was cut by 7 bases, the J end by 5 bases, with 18 bases between. Germline-derived CDR1 and CDR2 are SGDLS and YYNGEE. CDR3 size: 14 residues. In DNA form, the CDR3 reads TGTGCCAGCCGGCGCCTGGACAGCCCATATGGCTACACCTTC. It is translated as CASRRLDSPYGYTF.

The CDR3 DNA follows: TGTGCCAGCAGCTTAGTCGCCCCCTCCCCAGAGACCCAGTACTTC. Its protein product is CASSLVAPSPETQYF. The chain uses TRBV7-9 and TRBJ2-5, with D unresolved. CDR3 length equals 15 residues. The germline gives CDR1 SEHNR, CDR2 FQNEAQ (reference sequence). The V and J ends lost 1 base and 4 bases respectively, with 13 bases between them. The whole variable domain, filled in from reference TRBV7-9 and TRBJ2-5, reads DTGVSQNPRHKITKRGQNVTFRCDPISEHNRLYWYRQTLGQGPEFLTYFQNEAQLEKSRLLSDRFSAERPKGSFSTLEIQRTEQGDSAMYLCASSLVAPSPETQYFGPGTRLLVL.

The chain employs TRBV25-1 and TRBJ1-2; weak D call: TRBD1 (5 bases). Germline V gives CDR1 MGHDK, CDR2 SYGVNS. V lost 7 bases, J lost 6 bases, and 15 bases lay in between. This CDR3 has 13 amino acids. CDR3 region: CASTPGGGNGYTF. As DNA, the CDR3 is TGTGCCAGCACACCTGGGGGGGGAAATGGCTACACCTTC.